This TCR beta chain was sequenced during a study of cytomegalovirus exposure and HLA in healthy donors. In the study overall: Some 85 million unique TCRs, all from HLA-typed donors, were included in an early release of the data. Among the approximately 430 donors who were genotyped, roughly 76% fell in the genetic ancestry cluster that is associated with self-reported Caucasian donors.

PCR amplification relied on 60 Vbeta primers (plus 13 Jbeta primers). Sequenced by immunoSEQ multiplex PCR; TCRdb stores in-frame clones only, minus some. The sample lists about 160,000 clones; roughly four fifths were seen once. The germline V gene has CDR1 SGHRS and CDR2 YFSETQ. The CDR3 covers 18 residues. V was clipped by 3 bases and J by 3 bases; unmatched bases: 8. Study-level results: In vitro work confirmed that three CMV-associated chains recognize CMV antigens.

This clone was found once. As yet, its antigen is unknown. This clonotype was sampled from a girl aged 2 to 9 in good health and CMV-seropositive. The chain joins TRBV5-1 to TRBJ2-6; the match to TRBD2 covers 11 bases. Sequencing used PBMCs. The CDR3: CASSSDSGRARGANVLTF. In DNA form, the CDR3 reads TGCGCCAGCAGCTCAGATAGCGGGAGGGCCCGTGGGGCCAACGTCCTGACTTTC.